Listed below are T cell receptor beta chains from one sample, sequenced in a study of T cell changes during pregnancy in multiple sclerosis. TCRdb's table, derived via immunoSEQ multiplex PCR, lists solely in-frame clones and lacks some. Seen here are 80,000 to 100,000 clones, 91% observed once, and the top ten hold less than 2%. Sample: peripheral blood, taken after pregnancy. The source is a female donor in good health, enrolled as a control in a pregnancy study. Both conserved end residues are part of each CDR3. Each record gives: V gene, J gene, D gene, CDR3 protein. The D gene is left open where the match is weak.

>TRBV11-3|TRBJ1-1|NA
CASSSYPPNRQAGTEAFF
>TRBV19|TRBJ1-5|NA
CASNPDINRPQHF
>TRBV19|TRBJ1-1|NA
CASSIVGRNTEAFF
>TRBV6-1|TRBJ1-3|NA
CASSGARGSTNF
>TRBV9|TRBJ2-2|TRBD2
CASSSELAGVNTGELFF
>TRBV28|TRBJ1-2|NA
CASSLWGGNYGYTF
>TRBV15|TRBJ2-3|NA
CATSDSRTQYF
>TRBV30|TRBJ1-3|NA
CAWSVRGWSGNTIYF
>TRBV7-9|TRBJ2-5|NA
CASSLRERETQYF
>TRBV14|TRBJ2-5|TRBD2
CASSLGLAAQTQYF
>TRBV4-2|TRBJ1-3|TRBD1
CASSQAPLSTGVLSGNTIYF
>TRBV7-9|TRBJ2-3|NA
CASSLKSGGYSTDTQYF
>TRBV7-8|TRBJ1-1|TRBD1
CASSNTPGQGARTEAFF
>TRBV2|TRBJ1-5|NA
CASRGQGKNQPQHF
>TRBV6-5|TRBJ2-2|NA
CASSYSTGVTGELFF
>TRBV30|TRBJ1-5|NA
CAWSPRGRVSNQPQHF
>TRBV6-5|TRBJ1-5|NA
CASSDSGFQPQHF
>TRBV19|TRBJ1-2|TRBD1
CASSIPGDRREGYTF
>TRBV21-1|TRBJ1-3|NA
CASSKQRHSGNTIYF
>TRBV7-9|TRBJ2-7|TRBD1
CASTDPGTGHNEQYF
>TRBV7-9|TRBJ2-3|TRBD1
CASSSWDRASGTDTQYF
>TRBV6-5|TRBJ2-1|TRBD2
CASTLLAGGDEQFF
>TRBV19|TRBJ2-1|TRBD1
CASSTSHRGRNEQFF
>TRBV14|TRBJ1-3|TRBD1
CASSQTTGGSYSGNTIYF
>TRBV9|TRBJ2-1|NA
CASSVASGQSEQFF
>TRBV6-4|TRBJ2-2|NA
CASSEGTTTTGELFF
>TRBV25-1|TRBJ1-6|TRBD1
CASSYSGGTGGNSPLHF
>TRBV7-2|TRBJ2-7|TRBD1
CASSLSPGGLYEQYF
>TRBV11-2|TRBJ2-3|TRBD2
CASSAGLAGNTDTQYF
>TRBV28|TRBJ1-1|NA
CASRPGGALGNTEAFF
>TRBV14|TRBJ2-2|NA
CASSQVSATGPGELFF
>TRBV19|TRBJ1-2|TRBD1
CASSTSGQAYGYTF
>TRBV7-6|TRBJ2-3|TRBD2
CASSRGGPPRYF